This entry lists 30 T cell receptor beta chains sequenced from one sample in a study of blood T cell repertoires in COVID-19. Clones were read by immunoSEQ multiplex PCR, and TCRdb kept only the in-frame ones, dropping some. The data show roughly 160,000 clones, over 80% seen once. Sequences were obtained from peripheral blood. The source is a woman aged 55-70 years with acute or convalescent COVID-19.

The rearrangement uses TRBV6-2 or TRBV6-3 and TRBJ2-2, with 13 nucleotides matching TRBD2. Germline CDR1 is MNHEY and CDR2 is SVGEGT. This CDR3 has 18 residues. The J segment lost 1 base and the V segment lost 4 bases, leaving 6 bases of the junction unmatched. The CDR3 here is CASSWSTSGGVNTGELFF. DNA of the CDR3: TGTGCCAGCAGTTGGTCTACTAGCGGGGGGGTGAACACCGGGGAGCTGTTTTTT.

The chain has TRBV5-6 and TRBJ2-1; 11 bases are shared with TRBD2. CDR1 SGHDT and CDR2 YYEEEE come from the germline V gene. The CDR3 loop spans 17 amino acids. V was clipped by 5 bases and J by 7 bases; unmatched bases: 14. The CDR3, as DNA: TGTGCCAGCAGTTCGTTAGCGGGGGGGCCCGCGGGGAATGAGCAGTTCTTC. Amino acid sequence: CASSSLAGGPAGNEQFF.

The chain is built from TRBV5-1 and TRBJ1-2; TRBD1 agrees at 7 bases. Germline CDR1 reads SGHRS; CDR2 reads YFSETQ. The ends lost 0 bases at V and 2 bases at J; junction bases unmatched: 4. The CDR3 sequence is 15 residues long. CDR3 in DNA: TGCGCCAGCAGCTTGGCCCCAGGGGGAAACTATGGCTACACCTTC. The encoded protein is CASSLAPGGNYGYTF.

This rearrangement joins TRBV3-1 (or the pseudogene TRBV3-2) to TRBJ1-6; a possible D gene is TRBD1 (5 bases). Deletions cut 3 bases from V and 4 bases from J, with 10 bases between. The CDR3 loop spans 15 amino acids. Per germline, CDR1 LGHDT and CDR2 YNNKEL (reference sequence). This CDR3 reads CASSQGGRYNSPLHF. In DNA form, the CDR3 reads TGTGCCAGCAGCCAGGGGGGGAGGTATAATTCACCCCTCCACTTT.

This clone appeared a single time. The chain combines TRBV19 with TRBJ1-2, with TRBD1 matching 8 bases. Trimming took 7 bases from V and 2 from J; bases not matched to a gene: 3. Germline V gene sequence: CDR1 LNHDA, CDR2 SQIVND (reference sequence). This CDR3 is 13 amino acids long. CDR3 sequence reads: CASMAGGNYGYTF. DNA of the CDR3: TGTGCCAGTATGGCAGGGGGCAACTATGGCTACACCTTC.

The rearrangement joins TRBV6-2 or TRBV6-3 to TRBJ2-7; 8 nucleotides agree with TRBD1. The CDR3 length is 13 residues. Per germline, CDR1 MNHEY and CDR2 SVGEGT. V dropped 6 bases and J dropped 5; count of bases not matched to a gene: 6. The CDR3 protein is CASSRQGTHEQYF. CDR3 coding DNA: TGTGCCAGCAGCCGACAGGGGACCCACGAGCAGTACTTC.

This clone was observed a few times. V usage is TRBV7-2 and J usage is TRBJ1-5; 9 nucleotides agree with TRBD1. Germline V gene sequence: CDR1 SGHTA, CDR2 FQGNSA. After removal of 5 bases from V and 4 bases from J, the junction contained 12 bases not matched to a gene. The CDR3 is made up of 17 amino acids. The CDR3 nucleotides read TGTGCCAGCAGCGTATACAGGGGGCGCGGGCCTAATCAGCCCCAGCATTTT. Protein product: CASSVYRGRGPNQPQHF.

This clone is termed medium-sized. The rearrangement uses TRBV7-6 and TRBJ2-1; 9 bases match TRBD2. Germline V gene sequence: CDR1 SGHVS, CDR2 FNYEAQ. V shed 5 bases, J shed 7 bases, and the junction held 9 bases outside the gene matches. The CDR3 covers 15 residues. The CDR3 sequence is CASSPGAGGQNEQFF. The CDR3 DNA follows: TGTGCCAGCAGCCCAGGGGCGGGGGGGCAGAATGAGCAGTTCTTC.

This clone was observed a few times. The chain recombines TRBV7-2 with TRBJ2-1; tentatively, D is TRBD1 (6 bases). The CDR3 is 14 residues long. Trimming cost V 5 bases and J 6 bases, with 14 bases left between them. CDR1 SGHTA and CDR2 FQGNSA come from the germline V gene. The CDR3 is CASSPDGGGNEQFF. For the CDR3, the DNA is TGTGCCAGCAGCCCGGATGGGGGCGGCAATGAGCAGTTCTTC. The whole variable domain, filled in from reference TRBV7-2 and TRBJ2-1, reads GAGVSQSPSNKVTEKGKDVELRCDPISGHTALYWYRQSLGQGLEFLIYFQGNSAPDKSGLPSDRFSAERTGGSVSTLTIQRTQQEDSAVYLCASSPDGGGNEQFFGPGTRLTVL.

The J gene is TRBJ2-7, the V gene TRBV10-3; D ambiguous. With 8 bases removed from V and 0 bases from J, the gap between germline ends came to 11 bases. CDR3 length: 13 residues. CDR1 and CDR2 (germline): ENHRY, SYGVKD. CDR3 sequence: CAIGQVSSYEQYF. CDR3 sequence (DNA): TGTGCCATCGGTCAGGTGAGCTCCTACGAGCAGTACTTC.

V gene TRBV30 combines with J gene TRBJ1-6; D is possibly TRBD1 (5 bases). Trimming shortened V by 4 bases and J by 8 bases, and 21 bases separated the two germline ends. Germline loops: CDR1 GTSNPN, CDR2 SVGIG (reference sequence). The CDR3 length is 16 residues. The CDR3 DNA sequence: TGTGCCTGGACCAAATTGGGAGGGGAAAGGGATTCACCCCTCCACTTT. Residues: CAWTKLGGERDSPLHF.

The V and J genes are TRBV7-6 and TRBJ1-6; no clear D. V dropped 4 bases and J dropped 9 bases, with 22 bases sitting between them. CDR3 length: 17 residues. Germline CDR1 and CDR2: SGHVS and FNYEAQ. The CDR3 DNA follows: TGTGCCAGCAGCTCCGAAGGCCTAACTGTGGGAGTTTCACCCCTCCACTTT. Translated, it gives CASSSEGLTVGVSPLHF.

CDR3 residues: CASSPVANTGELFF. DNA of the CDR3: TGTGCCAGTAGTCCGGTAGCGAACACCGGGGAGCTGTTTTTT. The rearrangement joins TRBV19 to TRBJ2-2; D unclear. CDR1 is LNHDA and CDR2 is SQIVND in the germline V gene (reference sequence). The ends were cut back, 5 bases at V and 0 bases at J, with 7 bases in the middle. The CDR3 has 14 residues.

The chain is built from TRBV29-1 and TRBJ2-1; D not resolved. This CDR3 contains 10 residues. Germline loops: CDR1 SQVTM, CDR2 ANQGSEA. V lost 6 bases and J lost 2, with 2 bases in between. In DNA form, the CDR3 reads TGCAGCGTCGCCTACAATGAGCAGTTCTTC. This codes for CSVAYNEQFF.

The rearrangement joins TRBV25-1 to TRBJ1-1; 7 bases are shared with TRBD1. The V and J ends lost 2 bases and 5 bases, in that order; junction bases with no gene match: 11. This CDR3 has 16 residues. Germline loops: CDR1 MGHDK, CDR2 SYGVNS. The CDR3 sequence is CASSEDYHRGGTEAFF. The DNA for the CDR3 is TGTGCCAGCAGTGAAGACTACCACAGGGGTGGGACTGAAGCTTTCTTT.

This chain uses TRBV29-1 with TRBJ2-7; 10 bases align to TRBD1. CDR3 length: 14 amino acids. Germline lookup yields CDR1 SQVTM and CDR2 ANQGSEA. V was pared by 6 bases and J by 1 base, with 6 bases of the junction left unmatched. The CDR3 reads CSVGGQGGSYEQYF. In DNA form, the CDR3 reads TGCAGCGTCGGCGGACAGGGGGGTTCCTACGAGCAGTACTTC.

The rearrangement uses TRBV13 and TRBJ2-1, with D perhaps TRBD2 (5 bases). The CDR3 runs to 15 residues. Germline V gene sequence: CDR1 PRHDT, CDR2 FYEKMQ (reference sequence). V was clipped by 1 base and J by 0 bases, with 7 bases between them. For the CDR3, the DNA is TGTGCCAGCAGCTTAGACGGGGTCTCCTACAATGAGCAGTTCTTC. It yields the protein CASSLDGVSYNEQFF.

The DNA for the CDR3 is TGTGCCAGCAGTGTCGGACAGGAGTATGGCTACACCTTC. Its translation is CASSVGQEYGYTF. The chain joins TRBV28 to TRBJ1-2; 7 nucleotides line up with TRBD1. The CDR3 covers 13 residues. The V gene's germline CDR1 is MDHEN and CDR2 SYDVKM. The trim removed 5 bases at V and 5 bases at J, leaving 5 bases unmatched.

This sequence joins TRBV3-1 (or the pseudogene TRBV3-2) and TRBJ2-2; D is uncertain. Germline lookup yields CDR1 LGHDT and CDR2 YNNKEL (reference sequence). V was trimmed by 1 base and J by 6 bases, leaving 6 bases between them. This CDR3 is built from 13 residues. CDR3 in amino acids: CASSQAYSGELFF. CDR3 nucleotides: TGTGCCAGCAGCCAAGCTTATTCCGGGGAGCTGTTTTTT.

CDR3 amino acids: CASTSGQGVSNQPQHF. CDR3 DNA: TGTGCCAGTACCTCGGGACAGGGGGTTAGCAATCAGCCCCAGCATTTT. V usage is TRBV19 and J usage is TRBJ1-5, with 11 bases identical to TRBD1. Germline CDR1 is LNHDA and CDR2 is SQIVND (reference sequence). The CDR3 sequence is 16 residues long. V dropped 7 bases and J dropped 0; count of bases not matched to a gene: 5.

This clone is a singleton in its sample. V gene TRBV6-6 combines with J gene TRBJ2-7; 9 bases are a match to TRBD2. This CDR3 spans 15 amino acids. Germline V gene lookup returns CDR1 MNHNY and CDR2 SVGAGI (reference sequence). V dropped 2 bases and J dropped 0; count of bases not matched to a gene: 2. The CDR3 loop reads CASSYGRGGSYEQYF. The CDR3 nucleotides read TGTGCCAGCAGTTACGGGCGGGGGGGCTCCTACGAGCAGTACTTC.

The rearrangement joins TRBV29-1 to TRBJ1-2; 7 bases are a match to TRBD1. V gave up 6 bases and J gave up 1 base; unmatched junction bases: 11. Germline loops: CDR1 SQVTM, CDR2 ANQGSEA. This CDR3 region has 15 residues. The CDR3 coding sequence is TGCAGCGTAACAGGGGCGTCTTCATTTAACTATGGCTACACCTTC. It is translated as CSVTGASSFNYGYTF. Based on the CDR3 plus reference TRBV29-1 and TRBJ1-2, the full variable domain is SAVISQKPSRDICQRGTSLTIQCQVDSQVTMMFWYRQQPGQSLTLIATANQGSEATYESGFVIDKFPISRPNLTFSTLTVSNMSPEDSSIYLCSVTGASSFNYGYTFGSGTRLTVV.

The V and J genes are TRBV6-2 or TRBV6-3 and TRBJ1-4; TRBD1 might be the D (6 bases). V dropped 6 bases and J dropped 7 bases, with 18 bases sitting between them. The CDR3 runs 15 residues. Germline V gene lookup returns CDR1 MNHEY and CDR2 SVGEGT. The DNA of the CDR3 is TGTGCCAGCAGCCGTGACAGGATTCGGGTTGAAAAACTGTTTTTT. The encoded protein is CASSRDRIRVEKLFF.

This rearrangement joins TRBV18 to TRBJ1-2, with 9 bases identical to TRBD1. V lost 2 bases and J lost 2; bases outside the gene matches: 0. The germline V gene encodes CDR1 KGHSH and CDR2 LQKENI. The CDR3 covers 14 residues. The CDR3 protein is CASSPDRGNYGYTF. DNA of the CDR3: TGTGCCAGCTCACCAGACAGGGGGAACTATGGCTACACCTTC.

This clone was detected once. The V call is TRBV19, the J call TRBJ2-5; 8 bases are a match to TRBD2. The DNA end is more similar to TRBJ2-7, so the J call may be wrong. The CDR3 length is 15 residues. Germline loops: CDR1 LNHDA, CDR2 SQIVND (reference sequence). CDR3: CASSITLAGSYEQYF. The CDR3 DNA reads as TGTGCCAGTAGTATAACGCTAGCGGGCTCCTACGAGCAGTACTTC.

This clone has just a few counts. The rearrangement links TRBV18 to TRBJ2-7, with D maybe TRBD1 (5 bases). Germline V lookup: CDR1 KGHSH, CDR2 LQKENI. V lost 0 bases and J 2 bases, leaving 8 bases between the germline ends. The CDR3 has 14 amino acids. CDR3 sequence: CASSPPGRPYEQYF. CDR3 nucleotide sequence: TGTGCCAGCTCACCACCGGGGCGTCCCTACGAGCAGTACTTC.

The chain uses TRBV28 and TRBJ2-7, with D perhaps matching TRBD1 (6 bases). The CDR3 length is 13 residues. Trimming cost V 3 bases and J 13 bases, with 19 bases left between them. Germline V gene data show CDR1 as MDHEN and CDR2 as SYDVKM. CDR3 in amino acids: CASSFGQGRTYYF. The CDR3 region has the DNA TGTGCCAGCAGTTTTGGGCAGGGGCGAACCTATTACTTC.

The chain carries TRBV27 and TRBJ2-7; TRBD1 matches 10 bases. In germline, CDR1 is MNHEY, CDR2 SMNVEV (reference sequence). V shed 3 bases, J shed 2 bases, and the junction held 4 bases outside the gene matches. There are 15 residues in the CDR3. CDR3 bases: TGTGCCAGCAGTTTTCGGGACAGGGGCGCCTACGAGCAGTACTTC. The encoded protein is CASSFRDRGAYEQYF.

This rearrangement joins TRBV9 to TRBJ2-1; 9 bases fit TRBD2. Per germline, CDR1 SGDLS and CDR2 YYNGEE. This CDR3 spans 15 amino acids. J gave up 2 bases and V 3 bases, and 3 bases lay outside the gene matches. The CDR3 DNA follows: TGTGCCAGCAGCGAGAGACTAGCGGCCTACAATGAGCAGTTCTTC. Translated: CASSERLAAYNEQFF.

This clone was counted between two and nine times. This sequence joins TRBV7-2 and TRBJ2-7; D uncertain. V shed 1 base and J shed 7 bases, with 11 bases lying between them. The CDR3 loop spans 13 amino acids. The germline CDR1 and CDR2 sequences are SGHTA and FQGNSA. CDR3 loop: CASSLDSSREQYF. Written as DNA, the CDR3 is TGTGCCAGCAGCTTAGATTCAAGCCGGGAGCAGTACTTC.